This T cell receptor beta chain came from a study of CXCR3-negative and CXCR3-positive naive CD8 T cells. Study details: Around 140 million TRB reads were obtained overall (about 1.5 +/- 0.3 million per library).

Naive CD8+ T cells displayed a CD45RO-CCR7+CD27+CD95- phenotype. Study-wide results and caveats: Memory CD8+ cells showed much lower diversity, while both naive subsets displayed comparably high diversity. In CXCR3-positive naive cells, the TRB CDR3s were more hydrophobic than in CXCR3-negative naive cells. In naive cells, CXCR3-negative and CXCR3-positive subsets had similar TRBV-TRBJ usage; memory cells differed.

The TRB libraries of cDNA were built by UMI-labeled 5' RACE. TCRdb re-called the 5' RACE reads and shows each CDR3 protein once, DNA omitted. The sample totals some 150,000 distinct CDR3 sequences; its top ten clones hold about 0.28%. The CDR3 has 12 amino acids. Germline CDR1 reads MNHEY; CDR2 reads SVGEGT. With respect to this clonotype: Its antigen is unknown.

This rearrangement joins TRBV6-2 or TRBV6-3 to TRBJ1-1. The sequenced sample was naive CXCR3+ CD8+ T cells from blood. Subset given: CD45RO-CCR7+CD27+CD95- naive CD8+ T cells expressing CXCR3 (TNR3+). This TCR derives from a human donor in good health. Some clones in this sample may be carry-over from other donors' samples. This CDR3 reads CASRTQGPEAFF.